This T cell receptor beta chain was documented in a study of response to subunit inactivated influenza vaccine. Study-wide results and limits: A suggestion made by the authors is that each seasonal influenza vaccination recruits few new T cells.

Trimming removed 0 bases from V and 2 bases from J; junction bases left unmatched: 5. This CDR3 spans 16 amino acids. Germline V gene lookup returns CDR1 LGHNA and CDR2 YNFKEQ. One entry per CDR3 protein, called by TCRdb with MiXCR from the RT-PCR reads. Of 750,000 to 850,000 distinct CDR3 sequences detected, approximately 18% appear once; the ten largest clones hold about a tenth. This clonotype was seen a few times. The antigen is not known. Source: PBMCs from blood, taken around 5 days after vaccination. The source is a man aged 50 to 59 who received an inactivated influenza vaccine. The chain joins TRBV4-2 to TRBJ2-7; 9 bases are shared with TRBD2. The CDR3 sequence: CASSQDGSGRAYEQYF. The DNA for the CDR3 is TGTGCCAGCAGCCAAGACGGTAGCGGGAGAGCCTACGAGCAGTACTTC.